These 20 T cell receptor beta chains originate from one sample sequenced in a study of cytomegalovirus exposure and HLA in healthy donors. Produced via immunoSEQ multiplex PCR; TCRdb's table is partial and in-frame only. The sample has approximately 44,000 clones, just over 85% seen once. Sequencing was done on a sample of PBMCs. Source of these receptors: a woman in her thirties in good health and CMV-seronegative.

The rearrangement joins TRBV27 to TRBJ1-2; 7 nucleotides match TRBD1. The CDR3 has 15 residues. V lost 6 bases and J lost 7; bases outside the gene matches: 14. CDR1 and CDR2 (germline): MNHEY, SMNVEV (reference sequence). The CDR3 coding sequence is TGTGCCAGCAGCCGGGACAGTTACTCTCTGGGTGGCTACACCTTC. It translates to CASSRDSYSLGGYTF.

V is TRBV10-3 and J is TRBJ1-3, with D possibly matching TRBD1 (6 bases). Germline V CDR1 and CDR2: ENHRY, SYGVKD. V gave up 7 bases and J gave up 0 bases, with 10 bases separating them. This CDR3 contains 14 residues. For the CDR3, the DNA is TGTGCCATCACTCGGACAGTCTCTGGAAACACCATATATTTT. Its protein product is CAITRTVSGNTIYF.

This clone was recorded only once. This sequence joins TRBV5-6 and TRBJ2-1; no reliable D call. V shed 1 base and J shed 6 bases, with 8 bases lying between them. CDR1 and CDR2 (germline): SGHDT, YYEEEE. CDR3 size: 13 residues. Here the CDR3 reads CASSLFSLNEQFF. The CDR3 nucleotides are TGTGCCAGCAGCTTGTTCAGTCTCAATGAGCAGTTCTTC.

The V call is TRBV6-1, the J call TRBJ2-1; TRBD2 aligns across 14 bases. V was clipped by 4 bases and J by 6 bases; unmatched bases: 8. From germline, CDR1 is MNHNS and CDR2 SASEGT. The CDR3 runs to 17 residues. CDR3 protein: CASSAGLAGAVGNEQFF. CDR3 nucleotides: TGTGCCAGCAGTGCGGGACTAGCGGGGGCAGTCGGCAATGAGCAGTTCTTC.

The gene calls are TRBV28 and TRBJ1-4; 11 bases are shared with TRBD1. Germline CDR1 reads MDHEN; CDR2 reads SYDVKM. V shed 2 bases, J shed 10 bases, and the junction held 9 bases outside the gene matches. The CDR3 runs to 16 residues. The CDR3 here is CASSLGGTGGIGKLFF. The CDR3 DNA reads as TGTGCCAGCAGTTTAGGGGGGACAGGGGGGATCGGAAAACTGTTTTTT. The complete variable domain, with remaining parts taken from reference TRBV28 and TRBJ1-4, reads DVKVTQSSRYLVKRTGEKVFLECVQDMDHENMFWYRQDPGLGLRLIYFSYDVKMKEKGDIPEGYSVSREKKERFSLILESASTNQTSMYLCASSLGGTGGIGKLFFGSGTQLSVL.

The chain employs TRBV27 and TRBJ1-1, with 8 bases identical to TRBD1. The CDR3 consists of 14 residues. Germline CDR1 and CDR2: MNHEY and SMNVEV (reference sequence). The V gene end was trimmed by 6 bases and the J gene end by 1 base; junction bases not matched to a gene: 4. The CDR3 loop is CASRGQAKNTEAFF. In DNA, the CDR3 is TGTGCCAGCAGGGGACAGGCAAAGAACACTGAAGCTTTCTTT.

V usage is TRBV5-4 and J usage is TRBJ2-7, with TRBD2 as a possible D gene (6 bases). The CDR3 covers 15 residues. Germline-derived CDR1 and CDR2 are SGHNT and YYREEE (reference sequence). V was trimmed by 4 bases and J by 7 bases, leaving 21 bases between them. The CDR3 DNA follows: TGTGCCAGCAGCCCTCCGACGAGCGGGTCCCGGGAGCAGTACTTC. Protein sequence: CASSPPTSGSREQYF.

In its sample, this clone was seen a few times. This is likely a read error, given that the CDR3 carries no conserved phenylalanine or tryptophan at its end. It is unclear where the CDR3 begins or ends on the DNA, so no DNA is shown, and the CDR3 is as TCRdb lists it. The chain couples TRBV19 to TRBJ1-2; the table's D gene call, TRBD1, was not cross checked with the DNA. Germline lookup yields CDR1 LNHDA and CDR2 SQIVND (reference sequence). Inclusive of both ends, the CDR3 amounts to 8 amino acids. The CDR3 sequence: CASRPGHS.

This chain uses TRBV10-3 with TRBJ2-7, with 7 positions matching TRBD1. Losses at the gene ends were 0 bases for V and 4 bases for J; bases not matched to a gene: 3. CDR1 and CDR2 (germline): ENHRY, SYGVKD. CDR3 size: 14 residues. The CDR3 DNA is TGTGCCATCAGTGAGTCAGGGACAGAATACGAGCAGTACTTC. It yields the protein CAISESGTEYEQYF.

CDR3 sequence (DNA): TGTGCCAGCCATTGGGAGCGGGGAATAAGCATTCAGTACTTC. Translation gives CASHWERGISIQYF. The V and J genes are TRBV19 and TRBJ2-4, with 7 bases matching TRBD2. This CDR3 comprises 14 residues. Germline loops: CDR1 LNHDA, CDR2 SQIVND (reference sequence). Losses at the gene ends were 9 bases for V and 9 bases for J; bases not matched to a gene: 14.

The rearrangement links TRBV28 to TRBJ1-1; D gene uncertain. V was clipped by 8 bases and J by 1 base, with 8 bases between them. The CDR3 has 12 amino acids. Germline V gene sequence: CDR1 MDHEN, CDR2 SYDVKM. This CDR3 reads CASEGRNTEAFF. The CDR3 region has the DNA TGTGCCAGCGAGGGTCGGAACACTGAAGCTTTCTTT.

The J gene is TRBJ2-1, the V gene TRBV4-1, with 9 bases that match TRBD2. CDR1 is MGHRA, CDR2 YSYEKL, per germline. This CDR3 region has 15 residues. V shed 4 bases, J shed 9 bases, and the junction held 10 bases outside the gene matches. The CDR3 DNA reads as TGCGCCAGCAGCCTACCGGGACTAGCATCAGGTGAGCAGTTCTTC. As protein: CASSLPGLASGEQFF.

The chain's CDR3 is CASSPGTSGRKTQYF. The CDR3 DNA sequence: TGTGCCAGCAGTCCGGGGACTAGCGGTAGAAAGACCCAGTACTTC. The rearrangement uses TRBV28 and TRBJ2-5; the match to TRBD2 covers 11 bases. This CDR3 has 15 amino acids. V trimming: 5 bases; J trimming: 6 bases; junction bases outside the gene matches: 8. Germline lookup yields CDR1 MDHEN and CDR2 SYDVKM.

V gene TRBV9 combines with J gene TRBJ2-5; weak D call: TRBD1 (6 bases). CDR3 length: 16 amino acids. CDR1 and CDR2 (germline): SGDLS, YYNGEE. Deletions cut 1 base from V and 2 bases from J, with 15 bases between. For the CDR3, the DNA is TGTGCCAGCAGCGTATCGGGAACAGGGAAACAAGAGACCCAGTACTTC. Its protein product is CASSVSGTGKQETQYF.

The V and J genes are TRBV11-2 and TRBJ2-1, with 14 bases aligning to TRBD2. Germline V gene lookup returns CDR1 SGHAT and CDR2 FQNNGV. V gave up 4 bases and J gave up 0 bases; unmatched junction bases: 2. The CDR3 is 17 amino acids. CDR3 DNA: TGTGCCAGCAGCTCAGGGACTAGCGGGAGCTCCTACAATGAGCAGTTCTTC. This translates into CASSSGTSGSSYNEQFF.

The chain carries TRBV2 and TRBJ2-7; TRBD1 aligns across 8 bases. Germline trimming cut 7 bases from V and 5 bases from J; bases unmatched to any gene: 13. This CDR3 has 15 residues. Germline values: CDR1 SNHLY, CDR2 FYNNEI. The CDR3 region has the DNA TGTGCCAGCATCCCGTTGGACAGGGCGAACCACGAGCAGTACTTC. This translates into CASIPLDRANHEQYF.

The chain uses TRBV29-1 and TRBJ2-1; D is unclear. This CDR3 contains 13 residues. Trimming left V 8 bases short and J 6 bases short, with 17 bases between. Germline-derived CDR1 and CDR2 are SQVTM and ANQGSEA. CDR3 nucleotide sequence: TGCAGCCTTCAGACGACTGCCGGCAATGAGCAGTTCTTC. It translates to CSLQTTAGNEQFF.

The chain employs TRBV7-8 and TRBJ2-1, with 8 bases that match TRBD2. J gave up 1 base and V 5 bases, and 4 bases lay outside the gene matches. Germline CDR1 SGHVS, CDR2 FQNEAQ. CDR3 length equals 15 residues. The chain's CDR3 is CASSRAGESYNEQFF. Written as DNA, the CDR3 is TGTGCCAGCAGCAGAGCGGGGGAGTCCTACAATGAGCAGTTCTTC.

The chain links TRBV7-7 to TRBJ2-1, with D unresolved. Per the germline V gene, CDR1 is SSHAT and CDR2 is FNYEAQ (reference sequence). Trimming removed 5 bases at V and 2 bases at J, with 10 bases between. This CDR3 spans 14 amino acids. The DNA for the CDR3 is TGTGCCAGCAGCCCCACACACCCCTACAATGAGCAGTTCTTC. Protein: CASSPTHPYNEQFF.

The chain recombines TRBV25-1 with TRBJ1-4, with TRBD1 matching 7 bases. Losses at the gene ends were 7 bases for V and 6 bases for J; bases not matched to a gene: 5. The CDR3 contains 13 residues. Germline values: CDR1 MGHDK, CDR2 SYGVNS. CDR3 bases: TGTGCCAGCATCGGAGACAGGGATGAAAAACTGTTTTTT. Residues: CASIGDRDEKLFF.